This T cell receptor beta chain derives from a study of prognosis after radiotherapy for stage I lung cancer. This clonotype was observed at least ten times. CDR1 and CDR2 (germline): SEHNR, FQNEAQ (reference sequence). The V end was cut by 4 bases, the J end by 12 bases, with 10 bases between. This CDR3 region has 12 residues. TCR beta CDR3 amplification from genomic DNA was performed by two-round multiplex PCR. The authors ran first-round PCR with primers specific to each TRBV and TRBJ gene. TCRdb used MiXCR to reprocess the multiplex PCR reads, holding one entry per CDR3 protein. The repertoire holds about 18,000 distinct CDR3 sequences, with around 15% as singletons.

This specimen consisted of PBMCs, obtained before or after stereotactic body radiation therapy (not recorded which). This receptor was obtained from a donor aged 50 or older with non-small cell lung cancer. The gene calls are TRBV7-9 and TRBJ1-6; D call uncertain. The CDR3 nucleotides read TGTGCCAGCAGCTACCCGGAGGTACCCCTCCACTTT. As protein: CASSYPEVPLHF.